These T cell receptor beta chains were read from a single sample in a study of technical replicates of blood from a few donors. This table comes from immunoSEQ multiplex PCR, and its TCRdb copy is limited to in-frame clones, with some not included. Altogether approximately 75,000 clones are present, roughly 77% being singletons, with the ten largest covering roughly 3.9%. Sequenced input: PBMCs. These receptors were obtained from a human donor in good health. Some clones in this sample may be carry-over from other donors' samples. Both conserved end residues are part of each CDR3. A D gene is named only where the DNA matches it firmly. Only some rows state a clone size, as once, few, many or a class for expanded clones.

D gene,V gene,clone size,CDR3 length,J gene,CDR3 DNA,CDR3 protein
TRBD2,TRBV5-4,-,15,TRBJ2-7,TGTGCCAGCAGCTTGAGCGCGGGAGTTCTCTACGAGCAGTACTTC,CASSLSAGVLYEQYF
-,TRBV15,-,15,TRBJ2-2,TGTGCCACCAGCAGGTACAGACGGAACACCGGGGAGCTGTTTTTT,CATSRYRRNTGELFF
-,TRBV7-2,-,14,TRBJ1-1,TGTGCCAGCAGCTCGTGGCACCCGAACACTGAAGCTTTCTTT,CASSSWHPNTEAFF
TRBD2,TRBV5-1,-,15,TRBJ2-7,TGCGCCAGCAGTATTTTAGCGGGGGACTCCTACGAGCAGTACTTC,CASSILAGDSYEQYF
-,TRBV4-3,-,16,TRBJ1-2,TGCGCCAGCAGCCCAACGGGGGGGGAGGCTAACTATGGCTACACCTTC,CASSPTGGEANYGYTF
TRBD1,TRBV28,-,15,TRBJ1-2,TGTGCCAGCACAGACCCCGGGACAGCTAAGGGAGGCTACACCTTC,CASTDPGTAKGGYTF
-,TRBV18,-,14,TRBJ1-4,TGTGCCAGCTCACCAGCAGGGGATAGGGAAAAACTGTTTTTT,CASSPAGDREKLFF
TRBD1,TRBV13,once,13,TRBJ2-5,TGTGCCAGCAGCTCAGGGACAGAGGAGACCCAGTACTTC,CASSSGTEETQYF
-,TRBV10-3,-,15,TRBJ2-3,TGTGCCATCAGCGGAGGGGCCACAGCCACAGATACGCAGTATTTT,CAISGGATATDTQYF
TRBD2,TRBV11-2,-,14,TRBJ2-7,TGTGCCAGCAGCTTAGGCGCGGGGGCCTACGAGCAGTACTTC,CASSLGAGAYEQYF
TRBD1,TRBV5-4,once,13,TRBJ2-7,TGTGCAACCCGCCGGGACAGCCTCTACGAGCAGTACTTC,CATRRDSLYEQYF
TRBD1,TRBV9,-,17,TRBJ2-3,TGTGCCAGCAGCGTGGATAGTGGGACAGGGGGGACAGGTACGCAGTATTTT,CASSVDSGTGGTGTQYF
-,TRBV30,-,13,TRBJ2-4,TGTGCCTGGAGGGCGGGCGGCAAGAACATTCAGTACTTC,CAWRAGGKNIQYF
-,TRBV4-2,few,14,TRBJ2-2,TGTGCCAGCAGCCAACAGGTTAACACCGGGGAGCTGTTTTTT,CASSQQVNTGELFF
TRBD2,TRBV5-8,-,17,TRBJ2-2,TGTGCCAGCAGCCGGAGACTAGCGGGGGGCAACACCGGGGAGCTGTTTTTT,CASSRRLAGGNTGELFF
-,TRBV29-1,-,12,TRBJ2-2,TGCAGCGCCAGGGAGGACACCGGGGAGCTGTTTTTT,CSAREDTGELFF
-,TRBV5-1,-,12,TRBJ2-7,TGCGCCAGCAGCAACGTCGGAGGAGAGCAGTACTTC,CASSNVGGEQYF
-,TRBV7-9,-,15,TRBJ1-3,TGTGCCAGCAGCTTAGCACAGAGCTCTGGAAACACCATATATTTT,CASSLAQSSGNTIYF
TRBD1,TRBV6-1,-,14,TRBJ2-1,TGTGCCAGCAAGACCGGGACAGGGGACAATGAGCAGTTCTTC,CASKTGTGDNEQFF
-,TRBV5-1,-,14,TRBJ1-2,TGCGCCAGCAGCTTGCAGGGAACTAACTATGGCTACACCTTC,CASSLQGTNYGYTF
TRBD1,TRBV5-1,-,17,TRBJ2-2,TGCGCCAGCAGCTCGATTAAGACAGGGGGAAACACCGGGGAGCTGTTTTTT,CASSSIKTGGNTGELFF
TRBD2,TRBV7-2,-,14,TRBJ2-7,TGTGCCAGCAGCTCCTCGGGAGGGGGCTACGAGCAGTACTTC,CASSSSGGGYEQYF
TRBD2,TRBV7-2,-,16,TRBJ2-3,TGTGCCAGCAGCTTAGCGGAACTAGCGGGCACAGATACGCAGTATTTT,CASSLAELAGTDTQYF
-,TRBV5-4,few,14,TRBJ1-1,TGTGCCAGCAGCCGGGACACGGAAAACACTGAAGCTTTCTTT,CASSRDTENTEAFF
-,TRBV12-5,-,15,TRBJ2-1,TGTGCTAGTGCCAAGGCGGCGGGCATGGTGGATGAGCAGTTCTTC,CASAKAAGMVDEQFF
-,TRBV7-6,-,15,TRBJ2-5,TGTGCCAGCAGCTACCCCCAGGGGATTCAAGAGACCCAGTACTTC,CASSYPQGIQETQYF
TRBD2,TRBV9,few,15,TRBJ2-2,TGTGCCAGCAGCTTTAGCGGGGGAAACACCGGGGAGCTGTTTTTT,CASSFSGGNTGELFF
-,TRBV5-1,-,14,TRBJ2-7,TGCGCCAGCAGCCCCACAACAACAGGCTACGAGCAGTACTTC,CASSPTTTGYEQYF
-,TRBV27,-,15,TRBJ1-1,TGTGCCAGCAGCCTTGGATGGGGCTTGGGTACTGAAGCTTTCTTT,CASSLGWGLGTEAFF
TRBD2,TRBV6-6,-,14,TRBJ2-4,TGTGCCAGCAGAGGACTAGCGGGGCCAAACATTCAGTACTTC,CASRGLAGPNIQYF
-,TRBV27,-,13,TRBJ2-5,TGTGCCAGCAGTCTCCAGGTTGGAGAGACCCAGTACTTC,CASSLQVGETQYF
TRBD1,TRBV9,-,18,TRBJ1-2,TGTGCCAGCAGCGTAGATGCGGGACAGGGGGTAAGGAGTAATGGCTACACCTTC,CASSVDAGQGVRSNGYTF
-,TRBV7-6,few,16,TRBJ1-3,TGTGCCAGCAGCTTACTGGGGCAATCTTCTGGAAACACCATATATTTT,CASSLLGQSSGNTIYF
-,TRBV6-1,-,14,TRBJ2-5,TGTGCCAGCAGTGAAGTTAGAGTCCAAGAGACCCAGTACTTC,CASSEVRVQETQYF
-,TRBV2,-,14,TRBJ1-6,TGTGCCAGCAGGCAGGGGAAGAGTAATTCACCCCTCCACTTT,CASRQGKSNSPLHF
TRBD2,TRBV9,-,17,TRBJ2-1,TGTGCCAGCAGCGTAGCGTGGACTAGCGTTACCTACAATGAGCAGTTCTTC,CASSVAWTSVTYNEQFF
-,TRBV6-6,once,15,TRBJ2-1,TGTGCCAGCAGCCCGGGACGGGGGATAATCAATGAGCAGTTCTTC,CASSPGRGIINEQFF
TRBD2,TRBV4-3,-,17,TRBJ2-7,TGCGCCAGCAGCCAAGATCAAGCGGGAGGGCCGGTCGACGAGCAGTACTTC,CASSQDQAGGPVDEQYF
TRBD1,TRBV7-2,-,13,TRBJ2-7,TGTGCCAGCAGCATCCGACAGGGGGGCGAGCAGTACTTC,CASSIRQGGEQYF
-,TRBV6-1,-,15,TRBJ1-2,TGTGCCAGCAGTGACGAGTTTTCAGGGGACTATGGCTACACCTTC,CASSDEFSGDYGYTF
-,TRBV29-1,-,13,TRBJ2-2,TGCAGCGTTCCAGGCCCGAACACCGGGGAGCTGTTTTTT,CSVPGPNTGELFF
TRBD1,TRBV5-1,-,15,TRBJ1-1,TGCGCCAGCAGCTCCGGGACAGGGGAACACCATGAAGCTTTCTTT,CASSSGTGEHHEAFF
-,TRBV19,-,13,TRBJ2-7,TGTGCCAGTAGTAACAGGGACGGGAACGAGCAGTACTTC,CASSNRDGNEQYF
-,TRBV2,-,10,TRBJ2-1,TGTGCTAGCAGGTCGGGGTGGCAGTTCTTC,CASRSGWQFF
-,TRBV30,many,11,TRBJ2-7,TGTGCCTGGAAGACGGGTCTTGGGCAGTACTTC,CAWKTGLGQYF
TRBD2,TRBV19,-,15,TRBJ2-7,TGTGCCAGTAGCACGACTAGCGGGAGCTCCTACGAGCAGTACTTC,CASSTTSGSSYEQYF
-,TRBV5-1,-,15,TRBJ1-2,TGCGCCAGCAGACTGACAGCCCACGAGAGCTATGGCTACACCTTC,CASRLTAHESYGYTF
TRBD1,TRBV6-5,-,14,TRBJ2-5,TGTGCCAGCAGTCACCGGGACAGCGAAGAGACCCAGTACTTC,CASSHRDSEETQYF
TRBD2,TRBV5-1,-,16,TRBJ2-1,TGCGCCAGCAGCCGGGCGGGGACTAGCGGGTCACTTGAGCAGTTCTTC,CASSRAGTSGSLEQFF
TRBD1,TRBV6-1,-,16,TRBJ2-1,TGTGCCAGCAGTGAAGGTGGGACAGGTGCCTACAATGAGCAGTTCTTC,CASSEGGTGAYNEQFF
TRBD2,TRBV6-1,-,17,TRBJ2-1,TGTGCCAGCAGTGCGTCCGGGACTAGCGGGAGTCGGGATGAGCAGTTCTTC,CASSASGTSGSRDEQFF
-,TRBV7-9,-,14,TRBJ1-1,TGTGCCAGCAGACCCGGACAGCAGAACACTGAAGCTTTCTTT,CASRPGQQNTEAFF
-,TRBV4-3,-,16,TRBJ2-3,TGCGCCAGCAGCCAACGGACCGGGGAAAGCACAGATACGCAGTATTTT,CASSQRTGESTDTQYF
-,TRBV10-3,-,13,TRBJ2-4,TGTGCCATCAGTGGGGCCGCCAAAAACATTCAGTACTTC,CAISGAAKNIQYF